The clone carrying this TCR beta chain occurred many times. As yet, its antigen is unknown. The sample belongs to a study of neurological immune-mediated disorders. Findings of the study overall: Falling below healthy controls, multiple sclerosis showed the least TCR clonal expansion, while HTLV-1-associated myelopathy showed the most. None of the CDR3 amino acid sequences of expanded clones were shared across subjects, and this suggested private repertoires in all groups.

PBMCs numbering 2 million and stored at -80 C yielded the unsorted libraries. With 10-nucleotide random UMIs, 5'RACE was used to make the cDNA. TCRdb fed the 5' RACE reads into MiXCR, producing one record per CDR3 protein. The repertoire consists of tens of thousands of distinct CDR3 sequences, with under 13% occurring once and the leading ten covering under 8.5%. The CDR3 covers 17 residues. Trimming shortened V by 0 bases and J by 0 bases, and 17 bases separated the two germline ends. The germline V gene encodes CDR1 DFQATT and CDR2 SNEGSKA (reference sequence). The sample was PBMCs. The chain combines TRBV20-1 with TRBJ1-1; D unclear. This clonotype was sampled from a woman aged 30 to 39 with HTLV-1-associated myelopathy (HAM/TSP). This CDR3 reads CSARDRWSGSLNTEAFF. The CDR3 nucleotides read TGCAGTGCTAGAGATCGGTGGTCCGGGTCCTTGAACACTGAAGCTTTCTTT.